This T cell receptor (beta chain) was obtained from a study of CD8 T cells in ankylosing spondylitis. The V gene's germline CDR1 is MNHEY and CDR2 SVGAGI. V was pared by 0 bases and J by 6 bases, with 3 bases of the junction left unmatched. The CDR3 extends over 14 amino acids. This clonotype was observed a handful of times. TCRdb itself ran the 5' RACE reads through MiXCR, one entry per CDR3 protein. The sample consists of about 200,000 distinct CDR3 sequences, about a quarter of them appearing once. The sequencing sample was made of blood, either unsorted or a sorted T cell fraction (not recorded which). This TCR derives from a male donor with ankylosing spondylitis or in good health (not recorded which). J is TRBJ1-2 and V is TRBV6-5; 8 nucleotides match TRBD1. In DNA form, the CDR3 reads TGTGCCAGCAGTTACTCGGACAGGGCCGATGGCTACACCTTC. Encoded protein: CASSYSDRADGYTF.